Included here is one T cell receptor (beta chain) sequence, with context. What antigen it recognizes has not been identified. No quality values exist for individual bases; no much larger clone is one base distant. Library preparation was by the immunoSEQ multiplex PCR assay. Following the manufacturer's protocol, the hsTCRB Kit was used to amplify rearranged TCR beta chain sequences. An Illumina MiSeq was used to sequence the TCRB libraries. In the original analysis: The kit vendor's proprietary platform handled demultiplexing, trimming and gene mapping. TCRdb stores this immuneACCESS table with in-frame sequences only. Part of the clones is absent; in the studies checked, under half of the shortfall reflects unresolved V genes, and no reason is known for the rest. V and J calls and clone size are as listed in that table; D and trimming were resolved from the DNA. The sample data list over 50,000 clones, and 76% of these were observed just once. The ten largest clones add up to around 4.9% of the sample.

The CDR3 sequence holds 14 residues, the cysteine and phenylalanine included. Only the CDR3 DNA is retained, 42 bases long and in frame from the first base. CDR1 and CDR2 were assigned from the germline V gene as SGHRS and YFSETQ. V and J lose 0 bases and 0 bases, and a span of 7 bases separates them. This specimen belongs to a study of a mutant IDH1 vaccine in newly diagnosed glioma (dated by TCRdb to the early 2020s). Describing the broader study: Vaccination was initiated 4-6 weeks after radiotherapy alone, or concurrently with temozolomide cycles in the chemotherapy-containing groups. Of the 32 patients who were treated, around 62% were male and around 40% were female, and the mean age was about 37 years. Prior to enrollment, standard therapy consisting of radiotherapy alone, temozolomide alone, or radiochemotherapy with temozolomide had been administered to patients, with the combination being received by most patients. The week-35 safety follow-up was designated visit V12, and the week-47 end of study was designated visit V13. Peripheral blood samples were drawn at six visits, namely V03 (baseline), V05, V07, V10, V12 and V13. Longitudinal TCRB deep sequencing was performed for roughly 27 treated patients wherever samples were available for exploratory analyses. Paper-wide results and their limitations: It was noted by the authors that analyses of patient blood samples could not be reproduced owing to sample limitations. PBMC samples for TCRB deep sequencing were selected based on availability. No apparent relationship was observed between pseudoprogression and alterations in the top peripheral T cell clonotypes detected by TCRB sequencing. Immune responses induced by the vaccine were seen in over 80% of patients across multiple MHC alleles.

The sample's time point label is to be understood as: week 47, end of study. Each vaccine dose was 300 ug of a 20-mer mutant IDH1 peptide in Montanide, given subcutaneously with topical imiquimod. Across visits V03 through V10, patients got a total of eight vaccinations, given in weeks 1, 3, 5, 7, 11, 15, 19 and 23. The donors had newly diagnosed IDH1-mutant astrocytomas of WHO grade 3 or 4 that showed loss of nuclear ATRX. The samples were drawn from NOA16, a multicentre, single-arm, open-label phase I trial in Germany that tested a mutant IDH1 peptide vaccine in humans for the first time. The DNeasy Blood and Tissue Kit was used to extract genomic DNA from EDTA blood for TCRB sequencing.

The sequencing used PBMCs, collected from a glioma patient whose treatment included an IDH1 peptide vaccine. The source of this sequence is a woman aged 40 to 55 with glioma. Some clones in this sample may be carry-over from other donors' samples. The V and J genes are TRBV5-1 and TRBJ2-7, with the D gene not confidently named. The bases read TGCGCCAGCAGCTTGGGTGCCACCTCCTACGAGCAGTACTTC. Its protein is CASSLGATSYEQYF.